The 28 T cell receptor beta chains listed next were all sequenced from one sample in a study of CD8 T cells in ankylosing spondylitis. TCRdb re-analysed the 5' RACE reads in MiXCR, keeping a single row per CDR3 protein. The sample has 250,000 or so distinct CDR3 sequences; 20% to 30% are singletons. The material sequenced was blood, either unsorted or a sorted T cell fraction (not recorded which). The source of these receptors is a male donor with ankylosing spondylitis or in good health (not recorded which).

The CDR3 here is CASSGGAGVTYNEQFF. The CDR3 DNA is TGTGCCAGCAGTGGAGGGGCCGGGGTCACCTACAATGAGCAGTTCTTC. V usage is TRBV2 and J usage is TRBJ2-1; D is perhaps TRBD1 or TRBD2 (5 bases each). Germline V gene data show CDR1 as SNHLY and CDR2 as FYNNEI. Trimming removed 4 bases at V and 2 bases at J, with 15 bases between. This CDR3 region has 16 residues.

The chain employs TRBV7-6 and TRBJ2-5; TRBD2 aligns across 8 bases. Trimming took 0 bases from V and 0 from J; bases not matched to a gene: 9. The CDR3 totals 18 residues. From germline, CDR1 is SGHVS and CDR2 FNYEAQ. The CDR3 DNA sequence: TGTGCCAGCAGCTTAGCAGGAAGCGGGGGAGGGTACCAAGAGACCCAGTACTTC. Translating it yields CASSLAGSGGGYQETQYF.

In this sample, this clonotype turned up a few times. The chain has TRBV20-1 and TRBJ1-1, with D uncertain. CDR1 DFQATT and CDR2 SNEGSKA come from the germline V gene (reference sequence). Trimming took 6 bases from V and 8 from J, leaving 16 bases between them. This CDR3 contains 12 residues. The CDR3: CSAARTAREAFF. The CDR3 DNA reads as TGCAGTGCCGCGAGGACCGCAAGGGAAGCTTTCTTT.

The genes are TRBV12-3 or TRBV12-4 and TRBJ2-3; 11 bases match TRBD2. The CDR3 has 17 residues. The J segment lost 4 bases and the V segment lost 1 base, leaving 7 bases of the junction unmatched. CDR3 nucleotides: TGTGCCAGCAGTTTAGACCGACTAGCGGGATGGGCAGATACGCAGTATTTT. This encodes CASSLDRLAGWADTQYF.

This clonotype occurred a few times. V is TRBV20-1 and J is TRBJ1-4; a possible D gene is TRBD1 (5 bases). V was clipped by 2 bases and J by 7 bases, with 11 bases between them. This CDR3 spans 13 amino acids. From germline, CDR1 is DFQATT and CDR2 SNEGSKA (reference sequence). For the CDR3, the DNA is TGCAGTGCTAGACGCCGGGGGGGTGAAAAACTGTTTTTT. Its protein product is CSARRRGGEKLFF.

The table lists this clonotype with a few counts. The genes are TRBV12-3 or TRBV12-4 and TRBJ2-7, with D unresolved. Trimming stripped 7 bases from V and 2 bases from J, with 12 bases between. This CDR3 spans 13 amino acids. The CDR3 nucleotides are TGTGCCAGCACCCGGGCCATGACCTACGAGCAGTACTTC. This translates into CASTRAMTYEQYF.

This chain uses TRBV21-1 with TRBJ1-5; the table's TRBD1 call for D was not verified on the DNA. TRBV21-1 is assigned pseudogene status. This CDR3 has 16 residues. The CDR3 protein is CASSKEGQHRGQPQHF. The DNA of the CDR3 is TGTGCCAGCAGCAAGGAGGGACAGCACCGAGGGCAGCCCCAGCATTTT.

This clonotype was recorded only once. The chain links TRBV12-3 or TRBV12-4 to TRBJ2-7; D unclear. The CDR3 sequence is 16 residues long. Trimming took off 6 bases at V and 0 bases at J, with 18 bases between the two ends. CDR3 loop: CASSPWTTQNSYEQYF. The CDR3 DNA follows: TGTGCCAGCAGCCCTTGGACGACCCAAAACTCCTACGAGCAGTACTTC.

The V gene is TRBV2, the J gene TRBJ2-7; no clear D. Deletions cut 6 bases from V and 2 bases from J, with 17 bases between. CDR1 and CDR2 (germline): SNHLY, FYNNEI. The CDR3 is made up of 15 amino acids. The CDR3 spells CASRAPTSGAYEQYF. Written as DNA, the CDR3 is TGTGCCAGCAGAGCCCCCACCTCAGGTGCCTACGAGCAGTACTTC.

This clonotype has just a few counts. The chain couples TRBV20-1 to TRBJ2-5, with D perhaps TRBD1 or TRBD2 (6 bases each). Trimming shortened V by 1 base and J by 3 bases, and 12 bases separated the two germline ends. Germline V gene data show CDR1 as DFQATT and CDR2 as SNEGSKA (reference sequence). The CDR3 has 14 amino acids. CDR3 sequence reads: CSARGRRGEETQYF. CDR3 coding DNA: TGCAGTGCTAGAGGCCGGAGGGGGGAAGAGACCCAGTACTTC.

In this sample, this clonotype turned up many times. V usage is TRBV28 and J usage is TRBJ1-5, with a tentative D call TRBD1 (6 bases). V was pared by 4 bases and J by 1 base, with 14 bases between. CDR1 is MDHEN, CDR2 SYDVKM, per germline. This CDR3 spans 16 amino acids. The CDR3 nucleotides read TGTGCCAGCAGTTCCACAGGGACGGTAAGCAATCAGCCCCAGCATTTT. Translating it yields CASSSTGTVSNQPQHF.

The sample holds many counts of this clonotype. The germline gene is not matched at one end of the junction; a read error may be the cause. The chain links TRBV12-3 or TRBV12-4 to TRBJ2-2; 8 nucleotides line up with TRBD2. The CDR3 totals 14 residues. The CDR3 region is CASILSGGTGELFF. DNA for the CDR3: TGTGCCAGCATTTTAAGCGGGGGCACCGGGGAGCTGTTTTTT.

In this sample, this clonotype turned up many times. The chain carries TRBV11-2 and TRBJ2-5; 7 bases line up with TRBD2. V gave up 2 bases and J gave up 0 bases; unmatched junction bases: 6. The CDR3 totals 16 residues. CDR1 is SGHAT, CDR2 FQNNGV, per germline. The CDR3 loop reads CASSLRPGLNQETQYF. Written as DNA, the CDR3 is TGTGCCAGCAGCTTACGCCCGGGACTAAACCAAGAGACCCAGTACTTC.

This clonotype was counted between two and nine times. J is TRBJ1-5 and V is TRBV12-3 or TRBV12-4, with a weak D call TRBD1 (6 bases). Trimming took 6 bases from V and 1 from J, leaving 13 bases between them. This CDR3 region has 15 residues. For the CDR3, the DNA is TGTGCCAGCAGCCCTCAGGGGATAAGCAATCAGCCCCAGCATTTT. Its protein product is CASSPQGISNQPQHF.

Comments on this clonotype: This may arise from a read error, as a much more abundant clone is one base away. Lacking the conserved final phenylalanine or tryptophan, this CDR3 likely reflects a read error. The gene calls are TRBV7-8 and TRBJ2-5; D may be TRBD2 (6 bases). The CDR3 is made up of 15 amino acids. Germline V gives CDR1 SGHVS, CDR2 FQNEAQ. Trimming pared 5 bases from V and 3 bases from J, leaving 16 bases between. For the CDR3, the DNA is TGTGCCAGCAGCCCCGGGGGTGTGGGGAAAGAGACCCAGTACTTA. It specifies CASSPGGVGKETQYL.

There are many counts of this clonotype. This sequence joins TRBV29-1 and TRBJ2-3; 8 positions agree with TRBD1. Germline trimming cut 6 bases from V and 4 bases from J; bases unmatched to any gene: 9. The CDR3 is 14 amino acids. The germline gives CDR1 SQVTM, CDR2 ANQGSEA. The CDR3 loop reads CSVKGQDIADTQYF. The CDR3 nucleotides are TGCAGCGTCAAGGGACAGGACATCGCAGATACGCAGTATTTT.

This clonotype was counted many times. The chain combines TRBV20-1 with TRBJ1-3; tentative D call: TRBD1 (6 bases). The V end lost 5 bases, the J end lost 0 bases, and 11 bases lay between the germline ends. Germline CDR1 DFQATT, CDR2 SNEGSKA (reference sequence). The CDR3 has 14 residues. The CDR3 region has the DNA TGCAGTGCTCCTACGACAGGCTCTGGAAACACCATATATTTT. This codes for CSAPTTGSGNTIYF.

At least ten counts were recorded for this clonotype. The chain joins TRBV20-1 to TRBJ2-1; the D is unclear. Germline V gives CDR1 DFQATT, CDR2 SNEGSKA (reference sequence). The CDR3 loop spans 13 amino acids. V lost 1 base and J 3 bases, leaving 7 bases between the germline ends. The chain's CDR3 is CSARVPGYNEQFF. CDR3 bases: TGCAGTGCTAGAGTTCCGGGCTACAATGAGCAGTTCTTC.

This clonotype was recorded at least ten times. This CDR3 is CSVELGQYEQYF. In nucleotides, the CDR3 is TGCAGCGTTGAGCTGGGACAGTACGAGCAGTACTTC. The genes are TRBV29-1 and TRBJ2-7; 7 nucleotides match TRBD1. This CDR3 region has 12 residues. V was pared by 3 bases and J by 4 bases, with 3 bases of the junction left unmatched. Germline-derived CDR1 and CDR2 are SQVTM and ANQGSEA.

The chain has TRBV20-1 and TRBJ1-2; TRBD1 agrees at 7 bases. Germline CDR1 reads DFQATT; CDR2 reads SNEGSKA (reference sequence). Unmatched junction bases numbered 11, after V lost 6 bases and J lost 10 bases. The CDR3 sequence is 12 residues long. The CDR3 here is CSAYQGDLAYTF. In DNA, the CDR3 is TGCAGTGCCTATCAGGGGGACCTAGCCTACACCTTC.

This clonotype was detected many times. The genes are TRBV10-2 and TRBJ1-5; no clear D gene. This CDR3 region has 13 residues. Trimming took 3 bases from V and 9 from J, leaving 12 bases between them. The germline CDR1 and CDR2 sequences are WSHSY and SAAADI. In nucleotides, the CDR3 is TGCGCCAGCAGTGATAGGGATGCCGGGCCCCAGCATTTT. Translating gives CASSDRDAGPQHF.

The sample holds a few counts of this clonotype. The V and J genes are TRBV3-1 and TRBJ2-3; D gene ambiguous. Germline CDR1 is LGHDT and CDR2 is YNNKEL (reference sequence). V dropped 5 bases and J dropped 14 bases, with 14 bases sitting between them. This CDR3 is built from 11 residues. The CDR3 is CASSAGLSPYF. The DNA of the CDR3 is TGTGCCAGCAGCGCCGGGCTATCCCCGTATTTT.

This clonotype showed up just a few times. V and J are TRBV20-1 and TRBJ2-1, with 10 bases that match TRBD2. The germline V gene encodes CDR1 DFQATT and CDR2 SNEGSKA (reference sequence). The CDR3 loop spans 15 amino acids. The CDR3 reads CRALSSAGGPDEQFF. The CDR3 nucleotides read TGCAGAGCCTTGTCGTCAGCGGGGGGGCCGGATGAGCAGTTCTTC.

This clonotype was seen ten or more times. The chain has TRBV27 and TRBJ2-7; D might be TRBD2 (5 bases). Trimming left V 0 bases short and J 3 bases short, with 6 bases between. The CDR3 has 13 amino acids. Germline V lookup: CDR1 MNHEY, CDR2 SMNVEV (reference sequence). CDR3 region: CASSLSSGYEQYF. The CDR3 DNA follows: TGTGCCAGCAGTTTATCGAGCGGCTACGAGCAGTACTTC.

This chain uses TRBV20-1 with TRBJ1-6, with unresolved D. V was cut by 6 bases and J by 5 bases, with 20 bases left in between. The CDR3 runs to 16 residues. Germline V gene data show CDR1 as DFQATT and CDR2 as SNEGSKA (reference sequence). The CDR3 protein is CSARPWGSKDNSPLHF. CDR3 coding DNA: TGCAGTGCCCGACCGTGGGGATCGAAGGATAATTCACCCCTCCACTTT.

This chain connects TRBV5-1 to TRBJ2-1, with a weak D call TRBD1 (6 bases). CDR1 is SGHRS, CDR2 YFSETQ, per germline. The CDR3 has 11 amino acids. The CDR3, as DNA: TGCGCAGGCCGAGGGGGTAATGAGCAGTTCTTC. Encoded protein: CAGRGGNEQFF.

The table lists this clonotype with a few counts. Here the CDR3 reads CSVTGRASYEQYF. The DNA for the CDR3 is TGCAGCGTGACCGGCAGGGCCTCCTACGAGCAGTACTTC. V is TRBV29-1 and J is TRBJ2-7; D perhaps matches TRBD1 (5 bases). CDR1 is SQVTM, CDR2 ANQGSEA, per germline. The V and J ends lost 6 bases and 0 bases respectively, with 12 bases between them. This CDR3 is built from 13 residues.

The chain combines TRBV7-6 with TRBJ2-7; tentatively, D is TRBD2 (6 bases). This CDR3 contains 16 residues. Per the germline V gene, CDR1 is SGHVS and CDR2 is FNYEAQ. V lost 5 bases and J lost 6, with 23 bases in between. The CDR3 is CASSLAEGLTWGEQYF. CDR3 nucleotide sequence: TGTGCCAGCAGCCTTGCGGAGGGACTCACGTGGGGCGAGCAGTACTTC.